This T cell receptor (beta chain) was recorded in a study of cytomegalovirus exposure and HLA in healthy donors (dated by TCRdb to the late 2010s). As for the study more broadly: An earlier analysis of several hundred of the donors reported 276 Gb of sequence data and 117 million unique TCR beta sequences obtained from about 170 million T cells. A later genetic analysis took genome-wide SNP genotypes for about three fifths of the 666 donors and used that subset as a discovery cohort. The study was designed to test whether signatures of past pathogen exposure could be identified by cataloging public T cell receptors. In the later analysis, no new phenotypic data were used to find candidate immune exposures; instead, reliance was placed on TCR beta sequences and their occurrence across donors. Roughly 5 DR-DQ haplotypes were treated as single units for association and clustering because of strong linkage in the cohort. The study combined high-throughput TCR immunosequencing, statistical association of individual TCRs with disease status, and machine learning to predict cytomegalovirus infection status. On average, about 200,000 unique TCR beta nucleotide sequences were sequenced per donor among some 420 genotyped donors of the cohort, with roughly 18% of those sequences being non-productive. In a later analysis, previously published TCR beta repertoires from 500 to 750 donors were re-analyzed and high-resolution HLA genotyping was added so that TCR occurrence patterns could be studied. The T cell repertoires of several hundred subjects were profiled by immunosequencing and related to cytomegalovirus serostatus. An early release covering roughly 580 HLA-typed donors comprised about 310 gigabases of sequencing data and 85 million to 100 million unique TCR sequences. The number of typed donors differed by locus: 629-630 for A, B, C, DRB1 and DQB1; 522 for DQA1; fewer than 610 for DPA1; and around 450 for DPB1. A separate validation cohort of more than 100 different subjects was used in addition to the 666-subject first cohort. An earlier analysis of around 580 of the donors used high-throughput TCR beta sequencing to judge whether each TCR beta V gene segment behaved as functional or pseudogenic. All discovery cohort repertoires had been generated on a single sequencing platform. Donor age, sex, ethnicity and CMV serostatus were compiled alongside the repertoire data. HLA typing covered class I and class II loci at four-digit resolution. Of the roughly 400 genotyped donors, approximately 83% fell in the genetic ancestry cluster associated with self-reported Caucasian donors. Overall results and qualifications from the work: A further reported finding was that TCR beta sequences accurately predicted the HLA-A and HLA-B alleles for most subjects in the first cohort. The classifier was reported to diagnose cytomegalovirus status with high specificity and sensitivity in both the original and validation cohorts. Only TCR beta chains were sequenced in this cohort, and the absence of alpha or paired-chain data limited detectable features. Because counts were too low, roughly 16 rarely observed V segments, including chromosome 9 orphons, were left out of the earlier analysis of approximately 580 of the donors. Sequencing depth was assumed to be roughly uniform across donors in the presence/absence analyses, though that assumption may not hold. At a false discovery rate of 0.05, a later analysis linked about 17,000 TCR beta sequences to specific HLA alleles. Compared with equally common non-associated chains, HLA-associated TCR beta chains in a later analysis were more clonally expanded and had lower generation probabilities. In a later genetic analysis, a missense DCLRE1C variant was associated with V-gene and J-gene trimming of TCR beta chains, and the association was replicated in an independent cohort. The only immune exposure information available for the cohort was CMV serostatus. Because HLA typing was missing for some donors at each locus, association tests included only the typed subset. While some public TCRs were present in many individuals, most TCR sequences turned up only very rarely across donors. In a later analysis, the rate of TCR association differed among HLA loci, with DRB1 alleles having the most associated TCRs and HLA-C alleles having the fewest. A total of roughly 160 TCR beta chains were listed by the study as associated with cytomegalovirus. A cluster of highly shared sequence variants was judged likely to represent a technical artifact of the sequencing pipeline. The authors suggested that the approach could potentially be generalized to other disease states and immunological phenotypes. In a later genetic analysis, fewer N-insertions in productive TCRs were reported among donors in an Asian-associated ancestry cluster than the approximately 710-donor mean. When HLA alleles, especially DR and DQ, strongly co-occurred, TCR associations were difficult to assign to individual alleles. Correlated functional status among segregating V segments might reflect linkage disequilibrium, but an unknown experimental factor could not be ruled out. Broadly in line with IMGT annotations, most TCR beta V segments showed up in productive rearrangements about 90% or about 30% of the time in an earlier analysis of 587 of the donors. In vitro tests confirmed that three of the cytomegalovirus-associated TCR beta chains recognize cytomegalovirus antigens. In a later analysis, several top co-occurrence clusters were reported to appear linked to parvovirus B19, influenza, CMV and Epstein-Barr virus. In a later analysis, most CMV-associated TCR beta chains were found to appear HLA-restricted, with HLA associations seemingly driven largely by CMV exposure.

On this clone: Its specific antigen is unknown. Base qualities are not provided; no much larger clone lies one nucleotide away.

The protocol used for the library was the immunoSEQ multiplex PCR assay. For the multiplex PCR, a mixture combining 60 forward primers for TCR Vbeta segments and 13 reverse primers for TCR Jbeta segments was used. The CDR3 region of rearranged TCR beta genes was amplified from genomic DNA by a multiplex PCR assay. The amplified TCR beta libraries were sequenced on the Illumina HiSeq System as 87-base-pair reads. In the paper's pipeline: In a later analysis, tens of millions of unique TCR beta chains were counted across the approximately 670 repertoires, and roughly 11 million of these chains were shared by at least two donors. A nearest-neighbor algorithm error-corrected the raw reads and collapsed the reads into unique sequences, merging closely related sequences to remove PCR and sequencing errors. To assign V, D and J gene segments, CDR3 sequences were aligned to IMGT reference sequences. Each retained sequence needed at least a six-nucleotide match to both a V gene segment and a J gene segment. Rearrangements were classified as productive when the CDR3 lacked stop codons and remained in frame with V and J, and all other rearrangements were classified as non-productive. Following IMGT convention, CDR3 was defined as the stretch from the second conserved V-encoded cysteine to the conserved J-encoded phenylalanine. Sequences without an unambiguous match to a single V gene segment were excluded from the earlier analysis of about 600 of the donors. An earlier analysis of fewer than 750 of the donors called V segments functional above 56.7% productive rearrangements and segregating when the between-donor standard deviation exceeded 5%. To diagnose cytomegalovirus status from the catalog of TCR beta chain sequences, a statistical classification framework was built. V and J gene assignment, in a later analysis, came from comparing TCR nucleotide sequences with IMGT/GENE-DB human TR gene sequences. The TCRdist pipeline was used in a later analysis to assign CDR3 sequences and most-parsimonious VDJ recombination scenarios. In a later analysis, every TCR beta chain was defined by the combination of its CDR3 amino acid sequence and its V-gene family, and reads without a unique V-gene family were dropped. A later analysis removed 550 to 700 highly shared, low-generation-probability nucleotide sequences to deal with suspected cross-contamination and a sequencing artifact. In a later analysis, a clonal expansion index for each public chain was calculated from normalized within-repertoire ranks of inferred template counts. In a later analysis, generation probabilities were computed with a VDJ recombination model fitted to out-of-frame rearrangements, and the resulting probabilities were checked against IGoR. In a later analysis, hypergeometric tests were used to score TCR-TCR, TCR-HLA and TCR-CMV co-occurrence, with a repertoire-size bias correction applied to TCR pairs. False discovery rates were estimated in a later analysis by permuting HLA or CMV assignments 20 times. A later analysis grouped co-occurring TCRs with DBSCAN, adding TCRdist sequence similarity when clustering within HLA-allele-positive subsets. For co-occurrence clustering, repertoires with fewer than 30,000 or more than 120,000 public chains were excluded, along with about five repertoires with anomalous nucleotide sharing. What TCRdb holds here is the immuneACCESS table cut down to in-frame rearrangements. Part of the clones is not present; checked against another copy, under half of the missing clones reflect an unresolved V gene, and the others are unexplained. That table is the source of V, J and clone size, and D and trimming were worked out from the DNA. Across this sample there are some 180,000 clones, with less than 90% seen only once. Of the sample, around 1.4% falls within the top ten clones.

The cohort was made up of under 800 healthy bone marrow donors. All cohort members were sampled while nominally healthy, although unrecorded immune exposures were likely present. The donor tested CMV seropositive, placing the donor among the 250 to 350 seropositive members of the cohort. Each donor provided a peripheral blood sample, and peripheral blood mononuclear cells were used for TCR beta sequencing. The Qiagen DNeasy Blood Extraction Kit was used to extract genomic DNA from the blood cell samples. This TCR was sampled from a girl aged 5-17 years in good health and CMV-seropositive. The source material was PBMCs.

The bases read TGTGCCAGCAGTAACGGTCTTCAAGAGACCCAGTACTTC. This gives the protein CASSNGLQETQYF. Recombination linked TRBV6-5 to TRBJ2-5, with the D gene not confidently named. CDR1 and CDR2, per the germline V gene, are MNHEY and SVGAGI. The CDR3 measures 13 amino acids from cysteine to phenylalanine. CDR3 DNA only is kept here, 39 bases in frame from base 1. V was cut back by 5 bases and J by 2 bases, leaving a gap of 9 bases between them.